These 15 T cell receptor beta chains were sequenced from one sample in a study of cytomegalovirus exposure and HLA in healthy donors. The study ran its PCR with 60 Vbeta and 13 Jbeta primers. Measured with immunoSEQ multiplex PCR; TCRdb has only the in-frame clones, and not every one. The sample yields 100,000 to 150,000 clones, 80% seen once. Source material: PBMCs. Receptor source: a man in his forties in good health and CMV-seronegative.

V usage is TRBV6-5 and J usage is TRBJ1-4; no firm D call. Germline CDR1 is MNHEY and CDR2 is SVGAGI. This CDR3 has 16 amino acids. V lost 2 bases and J 8 bases, leaving 18 bases between the germline ends. In DNA form, the CDR3 reads TGTGCCAGCAGTTACAATCGGGTGGAGGCGGGAGAAAAACTGTTTTTT. Its protein product is CASSYNRVEAGEKLFF.

The chain is built from TRBV25-1 and TRBJ1-2, with unresolved D. Trimming left V 3 bases short and J 6 bases short, with 11 bases between. CDR1 and CDR2 from the germline V gene are MGHDK and SYGVNS. CDR3 size: 13 residues. The CDR3 reads CASSEAAAHGYTF. CDR3 DNA: TGTGCCAGCAGTGAGGCCGCGGCACATGGCTACACCTTC.

This chain connects TRBV9 to TRBJ2-1, with D possibly TRBD2 on 5 matching bases. The CDR3 loop spans 16 amino acids. Between the trimmed V and J ends, which lost 3 bases and 0 bases, there was a span of 13 bases. The V gene's germline CDR1 is SGDLS and CDR2 YYNGEE. Here the CDR3 DNA reads TGTGCCAGCAGCGCCGATCGACGGGGCTCCTACAATGAGCAGTTCTTC. The encoded protein is CASSADRRGSYNEQFF.

In its sample, this clone was seen a few times. The gene calls are TRBV13 and TRBJ2-1; 11 bases are a match to TRBD2. The germline CDR1 and CDR2 sequences are PRHDT and FYEKMQ (reference sequence). Trimming at V came to 2 bases and at J to 9 bases, leaving 9 bases not matched to a gene. This CDR3 contains 16 residues. CDR3 loop: CASSLLQSSGRSEQFF. The CDR3, as DNA: TGTGCCAGCAGCTTACTCCAGTCTAGCGGGAGGAGTGAGCAGTTCTTC.

Here the CDR3 DNA reads TGCGCCAGCAGCTTGGACAGCCTCCTTGGGGCACTGTTTTTT. Its translation: CASSLDSLLGALFF. The rearrangement uses TRBV5-1 and TRBJ1-4, with a weak D call TRBD1 (5 bases). Germline V gene data show CDR1 as SGHRS and CDR2 as YFSETQ. The ends were cut back, 0 bases at V and 13 bases at J, with 16 bases in the middle. The CDR3 has 14 amino acids. The full variable domain, in which reference TRBV5-1 and TRBJ1-4 provide the parts outside the CDR3, is KAGVTQTPRYLIKTRGQQVTLSCSPISGHRSVSWYQQTPGQGLQFLFEYFSETQRNKGNFPGRFSGRQFSNSRSEMNVSTLELGDSALYLCASSLDSLLGALFFGSGTQLSVL.

The gene calls are TRBV2 and TRBJ1-1; D gene uncertain. CDR3 length equals 18 residues. V lost 2 bases and J 1 base, leaving 20 bases between the germline ends. Germline CDR1 and CDR2: SNHLY and FYNNEI. As DNA, the CDR3 is TGTGCCAGCAGTGAAAGGAGTGGTATGAGGGCCGGGAACACTGAAGCTTTCTTT. Translation: CASSERSGMRAGNTEAFF.

The J gene is TRBJ1-6, the V gene TRBV28; possibly TRBD1 for D (5 bases). CDR1 is MDHEN and CDR2 is SYDVKM in the germline V gene. V lost 8 bases and J lost 4, with 12 bases in between. CDR3 size: 14 residues. As DNA, the CDR3 is TGTGCCAGCCGACCCGGACAATATAATTCACCCCTCCACTTT. Amino acid sequence: CASRPGQYNSPLHF.

This chain uses TRBV5-1 with TRBJ2-5; D is unresolved. V was cut by 4 bases and J by 0 bases, with 13 bases left in between. CDR3 length: 15 residues. Germline V gives CDR1 SGHRS, CDR2 YFSETQ. CDR3 loop: CASSPPQYYQETQYF. Here the CDR3 DNA reads TGCGCCAGCAGCCCCCCACAGTATTACCAAGAGACCCAGTACTTC. The entire variable domain, with the rest obtained from reference TRBV5-1 and TRBJ2-5, is as follows: KAGVTQTPRYLIKTRGQQVTLSCSPISGHRSVSWYQQTPGQGLQFLFEYFSETQRNKGNFPGRFSGRQFSNSRSEMNVSTLELGDSALYLCASSPPQYYQETQYFGPGTRLLVL.

In nucleotides, the CDR3 is TGTGCCAGCACGGGGACAGGGGGCGCAAACAATGAGCAGTTCTTC. Its translation: CASTGTGGANNEQFF. The chain links TRBV6-1 to TRBJ2-1, with 12 nucleotides matching TRBD1. Per germline, CDR1 MNHNS and CDR2 SASEGT. V lost 7 bases and J lost 5; bases outside the gene matches: 6. The CDR3 runs to 15 residues.

The chain joins TRBV19 to TRBJ2-7; TRBD2 matches 15 bases. The CDR3 is 20 residues long. The J segment lost 3 bases and the V segment lost 2 bases, leaving 14 bases of the junction unmatched. Germline values: CDR1 LNHDA, CDR2 SQIVND (reference sequence). CDR3 sequence reads: CASSIHPGTSGGSTLYEQYF. CDR3 in DNA: TGTGCCAGTAGTATACATCCCGGGACTAGCGGGGGGTCCACCCTCTACGAGCAGTACTTC.

The V gene is TRBV5-6, the J gene TRBJ2-5, with 8 positions matching TRBD1. V trimming: 3 bases; J trimming: 4 bases; junction bases outside the gene matches: 2. Germline V CDR1 and CDR2: SGHDT, YYEEEE. This CDR3 contains 13 residues. The CDR3 coding sequence is TGTGCCAGCAGCTACGGACAGGGAGAGACCCAGTACTTC. It encodes CASSYGQGETQYF.

The gene calls are TRBV7-9 and TRBJ2-3; D possibly corresponds to TRBD2 (5 bases). V lost 4 bases and J 3 bases, leaving 8 bases between the germline ends. The germline V gene encodes CDR1 SEHNR and CDR2 FQNEAQ (reference sequence). This CDR3 spans 13 amino acids. CDR3 in amino acids: CASSSRGTDTQYF. The CDR3 DNA is TGTGCCAGCAGCTCCCGCGGGACAGATACGCAGTATTTT.

The table lists this clone with a few counts. The chain carries TRBV19 and TRBJ1-2; TRBD1 matches 7 bases. The ends lost 2 bases at V and 5 bases at J; junction bases unmatched: 2. CDR1 LNHDA and CDR2 SQIVND come from the germline V gene (reference sequence). This CDR3 spans 13 amino acids. The CDR3 spells CASSITGEYGYTF. The CDR3 DNA reads as TGTGCCAGTAGTATAACAGGGGAATATGGCTACACCTTC.

The CDR3 DNA follows: TGTGCCAGCAGTTTGGCAGGGGCCGATTATCAGCCCCAGCATTTT. Its protein is CASSLAGADYQPQHF. V gene TRBV28 combines with J gene TRBJ1-5; a weak D match, TRBD1 (6 bases). The CDR3 length is 15 residues. The V gene lost 3 bases and the J gene lost 5 bases, with 14 bases spanning the gap. Germline V gene lookup returns CDR1 MDHEN and CDR2 SYDVKM.

The V gene is TRBV28, the J gene TRBJ2-1; D unclear. Germline V gene lookup returns CDR1 MDHEN and CDR2 SYDVKM. The CDR3 runs to 15 residues. The V and J ends lost 5 bases and 6 bases respectively, with 17 bases between them. The CDR3 coding sequence is TGTGCCAGCAGTCCCCCGACACCTCTTCCCAATGAGCAGTTCTTC. As protein: CASSPPTPLPNEQFF. The whole variable domain, remainder taken from reference TRBV28 and TRBJ2-1, is DVKVTQSSRYLVKRTGEKVFLECVQDMDHENMFWYRQDPGLGLRLIYFSYDVKMKEKGDIPEGYSVSREKKERFSLILESASTNQTSMYLCASSPPTPLPNEQFFGPGTRLTVL.